Presented here are 16 T cell receptor beta chains from one specimen sequenced in a study of PD-1 blockade in classical Hodgkin lymphoma. Libraries were prepared by immunoSEQ multiplex PCR; TCRdb keeps only in-frame clonotypes and omits some of them. The sample consists of roughly 35,000 clones, just over 85% of them appearing once. Every patient experienced relapse after autologous stem cell transplantation, and brentuximab vedotin exposure varied. Sample: peripheral blood mononuclear cells (PBMCs), taken before the second cycle of nivolumab. Receptors were obtained from a human donor with classical Hodgkin lymphoma.

V usage is TRBV29-1 and J usage is TRBJ2-7; D possibly corresponds to TRBD1 (5 bases). Germline assignment: CDR1 SQVTM and CDR2 ANQGSEA. V lost 7 bases to trimming and J lost 7 bases, with 14 bases between them. The CDR3 has 11 amino acids. CDR3 bases: TGCAGCGCCGCAGGGTTATGGGAGCAGTACTTC. Its translation: CSAAGLWEQYF.

This clone was seen only once. The genes are TRBV30 and TRBJ2-7; 9 bases match TRBD2. V lost 7 bases, J lost 5 bases, and 12 bases stayed unmatched. CDR3 size: 14 residues. The germline V gene encodes CDR1 GTSNPN and CDR2 SVGIG (reference sequence). The CDR3 region has the DNA TGTGCCTCCCAATTAGCGGGAGTGGTCCACGAGCAGTACTTC. This codes for CASQLAGVVHEQYF.

In this sample, this clone is medium-sized. This chain connects TRBV30 to TRBJ2-1; 13 bases match TRBD2. Germline V gene sequence: CDR1 GTSNPN, CDR2 SVGIG (reference sequence). The J segment lost 10 bases and the V segment lost 2 bases, leaving 8 bases of the junction unmatched. There are 15 residues in the CDR3. Here the CDR3 DNA reads TGTGCCTGGAGTACCGGGACTAGCGGGGTGAACGAGCAGTTCTTC. Amino acids: CAWSTGTSGVNEQFF.

This clone was observed once. The V call is TRBV6-1, the J call TRBJ2-7, with D maybe TRBD2 (5 bases). Germline lookup yields CDR1 MNHNS and CDR2 SASEGT. This CDR3 has 14 amino acids. The ends were cut back, 1 base at V and 7 bases at J, with 14 bases in the middle. The CDR3 DNA is TGTGCCAGCAGTGAAGGGCCCGGGCGCGGGGAGCAGTACTTC. Its protein product is CASSEGPGRGEQYF.

For the CDR3, the DNA is TGTGCCAGCAGTTTCCTACTGGGGAATGAGCAGTTCTTC. This encodes CASSFLLGNEQFF. The V gene is TRBV28, the J gene TRBJ2-1; D remains ambiguous. The CDR3 is 13 residues long. V shed 3 bases and J shed 7 bases, with 10 bases lying between them. Germline V CDR1 and CDR2: MDHEN, SYDVKM.

About this clone: This sample also contains other DNA sequences that code for the same CDR3. The chain employs TRBV6-1 and TRBJ1-2, with TRBD1 matching over 7 bases. This CDR3 contains 13 residues. V dropped 6 bases and J dropped 2; count of bases not matched to a gene: 3. Germline V gene data show CDR1 as MNHNS and CDR2 as SASEGT. CDR3 residues: CASSATGNYGYTF. In DNA form, the CDR3 reads TGTGCCAGCAGCGCGACAGGGAACTATGGCTACACCTTC.

The chain combines TRBV5-1 with TRBJ1-4; D remains unclear. The germline V gene has CDR1 SGHRS and CDR2 YFSETQ. V gave up 0 bases and J gave up 4 bases, with 4 bases separating them. The CDR3 spans 13 residues. This CDR3 is CASSLGGNEKLFF. Here the CDR3 DNA reads TGCGCCAGCAGCTTGGGGGGTAATGAAAAACTGTTTTTT.

This chain joins TRBV27 and TRBJ2-3; D not resolved. The CDR3 covers 17 residues. Trimming left V 5 bases short and J 1 base short, with 19 bases between. Germline V gene sequence: CDR1 MNHEY, CDR2 SMNVEV (reference sequence). In nucleotides, the CDR3 is TGTGCCAGCAGTCCCGAAGTCCAGCGAAGCCGCACAGATACGCAGTATTTT. As protein: CASSPEVQRSRTDTQYF.

The CDR3 coding sequence is TGTGCCAGCAGCCCAGGGACGGCAGAAAGATATGGCTACACCTTC. Translating gives CASSPGTAERYGYTF. The chain employs TRBV7-8 and TRBJ1-2; TRBD1 is a possible D gene (5 bases). Germline lookup yields CDR1 SGHVS and CDR2 FQNEAQ. The CDR3 runs 15 residues. V dropped 5 bases and J dropped 5 bases, with 18 bases sitting between them.

The chain combines TRBV5-1 with TRBJ1-1, with unresolved D. Trimming left V 0 bases short and J 7 bases short, with 13 bases between. The CDR3 has 14 amino acids. The V gene's germline CDR1 is SGHRS and CDR2 YFSETQ. In nucleotides, the CDR3 is TGCGCCAGCAGCTTGGGGGCCTACCAGGATGAAGCTTTCTTT. Its translation: CASSLGAYQDEAFF.

The sample holds a few counts of this clone. V gene TRBV2 combines with J gene TRBJ1-5; D is uncertain. The CDR3 extends over 16 amino acids. The V gene lost 4 bases and the J gene lost 2 bases, with 15 bases spanning the gap. Germline V gives CDR1 SNHLY, CDR2 FYNNEI. As DNA, the CDR3 is TGTGCCAGCAGTGTGGAGGGAGTGTGGGGCAATCAGCCCCAGCATTTT. This encodes CASSVEGVWGNQPQHF.

This chain uses TRBV11-3 with TRBJ2-5; 7 nucleotides line up with TRBD2. The germline V gene has CDR1 SGHNT and CDR2 YENEEA. The J segment lost 3 bases and the V segment lost 3 bases, leaving 10 bases of the junction unmatched. This CDR3 has 16 amino acids. The DNA for the CDR3 is TGTGCCAGCAGCTTTCCTCTACTAGCGTCGAAAGAGACCCAGTACTTC. Residues: CASSFPLLASKETQYF.

The chain combines TRBV25-1 with TRBJ2-7; D is possibly TRBD2 (6 bases). CDR1 and CDR2 (germline): MGHDK, SYGVNS. Deletions cut 1 base from V and 6 bases from J, with 13 bases between. The CDR3 is made up of 14 amino acids. CDR3 sequence (DNA): TGTGCCAGCAGTGAATCGGGGGATTGGAGCGAGCAGTACTTC. It specifies CASSESGDWSEQYF.

This chain links TRBV6-1 with TRBJ2-7, with D unclear. This CDR3 is 12 amino acids long. The V end lost 3 bases, the J end lost 0 bases, and 3 bases lay between the germline ends. From germline, CDR1 is MNHNS and CDR2 SASEGT. The CDR3 sequence: CASSDGSYEQYF. The CDR3 region has the DNA TGTGCCAGCAGTGACGGCTCCTACGAGCAGTACTTC.

The rearrangement links TRBV2 to TRBJ2-2, with D perhaps matching TRBD1 or TRBD2 (5 bases each). Trimming took 3 bases from V and 5 from J, leaving 16 bases between them. The CDR3 covers 16 residues. The germline gives CDR1 SNHLY, CDR2 FYNNEI. The CDR3 region is CASSEATGARTGELFF. For the CDR3, the DNA is TGTGCCAGCAGTGAGGCGACCGGGGCCCGAACCGGGGAGCTGTTTTTT.

This chain uses TRBV6-5 with TRBJ2-3, with TRBD2 matching over 12 bases. There are 15 residues in the CDR3. Germline V lookup: CDR1 MNHEY, CDR2 SVGAGI. The trim removed 6 bases at V and 1 base at J, leaving 2 bases unmatched. This CDR3 reads CASRRLAGGTDTQYF. CDR3 nucleotide sequence: TGTGCCAGCAGAAGACTAGCGGGAGGCACAGATACGCAGTATTTT.